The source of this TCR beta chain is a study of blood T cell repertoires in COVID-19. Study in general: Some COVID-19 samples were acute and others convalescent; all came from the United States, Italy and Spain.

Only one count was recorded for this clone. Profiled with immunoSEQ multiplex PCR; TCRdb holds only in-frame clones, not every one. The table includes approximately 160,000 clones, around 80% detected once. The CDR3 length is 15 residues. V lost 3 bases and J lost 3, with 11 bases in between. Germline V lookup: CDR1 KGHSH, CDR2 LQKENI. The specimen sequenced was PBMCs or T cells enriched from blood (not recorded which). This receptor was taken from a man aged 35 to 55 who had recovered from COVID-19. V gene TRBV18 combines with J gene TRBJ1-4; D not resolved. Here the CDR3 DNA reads TGTGCCAGCTCACCGACCGGGAGGGCTAATGAAAAACTGTTTTTT. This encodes CASSPTGRANEKLFF.